This T cell receptor beta chain appears in the sequencing data of a study of cytomegalovirus exposure and HLA in healthy donors. Regarding the study as a whole: A later analysis associated 15,000 to 20,000 TCR beta sequences with HLA alleles at a 0.05 false discovery rate.

Germline values: CDR1 GTSNPN, CDR2 SVGIG (reference sequence). The CDR3 sequence is 15 residues long. V lost 3 bases and J lost 2, with 17 bases in between. Primers for the PCR totalled 60 Vbeta and 13 Jbeta. Here immunoSEQ multiplex PCR was the method, and the copy in TCRdb shows in-frame clones only, minus some. Of more than 150,000 clones in the sample, around 80% were seen once. Details on this clone: Antigen specificity is unknown.

The clonotype was recovered from a girl aged 10-17 years in good health and CMV-seropositive. What was sequenced was PBMCs. The genes are TRBV30 and TRBJ2-7, with a tentative D call TRBD1 (6 bases). CDR3 nucleotides: TGTGCCTGGAGAATAGGGGCAGGGGCTGCCTACGAGCAGTACTTC. Residues: CAWRIGAGAAYEQYF.